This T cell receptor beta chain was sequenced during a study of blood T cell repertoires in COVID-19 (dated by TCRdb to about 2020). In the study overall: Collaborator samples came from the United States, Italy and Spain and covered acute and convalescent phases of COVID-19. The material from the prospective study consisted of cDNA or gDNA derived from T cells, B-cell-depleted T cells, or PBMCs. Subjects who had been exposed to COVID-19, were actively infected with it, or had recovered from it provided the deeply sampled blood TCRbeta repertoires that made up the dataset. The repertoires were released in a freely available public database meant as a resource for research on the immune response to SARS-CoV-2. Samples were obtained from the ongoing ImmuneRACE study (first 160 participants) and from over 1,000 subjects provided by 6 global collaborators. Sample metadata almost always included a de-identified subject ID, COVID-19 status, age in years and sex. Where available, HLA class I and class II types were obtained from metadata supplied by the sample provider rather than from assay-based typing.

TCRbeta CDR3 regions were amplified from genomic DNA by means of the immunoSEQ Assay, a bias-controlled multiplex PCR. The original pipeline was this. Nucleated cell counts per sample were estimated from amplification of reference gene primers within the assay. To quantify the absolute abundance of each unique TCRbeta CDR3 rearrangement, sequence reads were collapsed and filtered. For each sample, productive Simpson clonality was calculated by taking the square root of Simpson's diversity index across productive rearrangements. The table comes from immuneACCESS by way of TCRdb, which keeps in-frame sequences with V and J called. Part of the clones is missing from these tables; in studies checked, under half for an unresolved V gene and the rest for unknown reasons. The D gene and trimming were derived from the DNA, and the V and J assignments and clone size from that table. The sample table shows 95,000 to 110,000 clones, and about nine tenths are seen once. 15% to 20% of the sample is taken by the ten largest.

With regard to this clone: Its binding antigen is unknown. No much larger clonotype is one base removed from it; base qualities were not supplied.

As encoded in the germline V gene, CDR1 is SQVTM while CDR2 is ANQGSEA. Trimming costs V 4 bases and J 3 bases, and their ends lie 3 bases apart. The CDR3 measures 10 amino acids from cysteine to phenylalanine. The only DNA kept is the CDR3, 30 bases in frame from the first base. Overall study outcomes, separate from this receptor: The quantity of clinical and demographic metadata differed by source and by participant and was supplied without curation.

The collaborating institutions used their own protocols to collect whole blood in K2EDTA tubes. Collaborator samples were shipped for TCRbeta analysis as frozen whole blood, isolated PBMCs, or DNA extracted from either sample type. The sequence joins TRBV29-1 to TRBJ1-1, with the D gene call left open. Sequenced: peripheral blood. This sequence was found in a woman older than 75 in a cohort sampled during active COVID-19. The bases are TGCAGCGTTGTAGACACTGAAGCTTTCTTT. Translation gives CSVVDTEAFF.